This T cell receptor (beta chain) originates from a study of naive and memory T cell subsets. Four PCR rounds used nested alpha and beta constant region primers plus the SP2 primer. TCRdb called the 5' RACE reads again in MiXCR, with one record for every CDR3 protein. Of approximately 58,000 distinct CDR3 sequences listed, roughly 6.7% are singletons. This clonotype was observed many times. The antigen remains undetermined. The CDR3 extends over 15 amino acids. CDR1 and CDR2 (germline): MNHEY, SVGAGI. The V and J ends lost 0 bases and 0 bases respectively, with 9 bases between them. TCR cDNA received a 3' ligated oligonucleotide that carried a UMI. Whole-study results and caveats: This RNA-based method may be sensitive to activation-related transcript changes.

The receptor comes from a male donor in good health. V usage is TRBV6-5 and J usage is TRBJ2-7; D perhaps matches TRBD2 (5 bases). CDR3 bases: TGTGCCAGCAGTTACTCGAGAGGGCCCTCCTACGAGCAGTACTTC. Its translation is CASSYSRGPSYEQYF.